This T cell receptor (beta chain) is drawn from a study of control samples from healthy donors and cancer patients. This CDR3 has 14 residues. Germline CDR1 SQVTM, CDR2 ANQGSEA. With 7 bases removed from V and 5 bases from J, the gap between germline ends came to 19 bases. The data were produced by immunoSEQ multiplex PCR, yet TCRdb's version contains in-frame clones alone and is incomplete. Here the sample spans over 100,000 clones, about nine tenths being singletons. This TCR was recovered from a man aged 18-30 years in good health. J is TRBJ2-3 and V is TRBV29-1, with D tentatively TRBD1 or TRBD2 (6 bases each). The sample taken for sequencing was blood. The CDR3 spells CSASRAEGGDTQYF. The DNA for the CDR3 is TGCAGCGCGTCTCGGGCCGAGGGGGGAGATACGCAGTATTTT.